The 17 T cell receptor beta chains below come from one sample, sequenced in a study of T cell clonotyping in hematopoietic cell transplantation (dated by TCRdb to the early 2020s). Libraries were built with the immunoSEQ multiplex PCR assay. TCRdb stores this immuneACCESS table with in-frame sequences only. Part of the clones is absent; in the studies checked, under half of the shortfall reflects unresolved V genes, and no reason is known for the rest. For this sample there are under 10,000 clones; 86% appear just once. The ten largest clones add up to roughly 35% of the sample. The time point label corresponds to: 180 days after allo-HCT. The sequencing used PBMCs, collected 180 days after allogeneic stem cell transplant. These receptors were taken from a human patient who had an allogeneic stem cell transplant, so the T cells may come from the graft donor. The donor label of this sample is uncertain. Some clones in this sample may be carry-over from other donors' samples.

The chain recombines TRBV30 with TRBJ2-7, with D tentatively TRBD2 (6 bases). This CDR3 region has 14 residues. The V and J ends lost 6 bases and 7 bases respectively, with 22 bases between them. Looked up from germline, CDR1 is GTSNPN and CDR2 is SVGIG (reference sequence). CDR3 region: CACTITGRGSEQYF. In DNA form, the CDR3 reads TGTGCCTGTACCATCACAGGACGGGGGAGTGAGCAGTACTTC.

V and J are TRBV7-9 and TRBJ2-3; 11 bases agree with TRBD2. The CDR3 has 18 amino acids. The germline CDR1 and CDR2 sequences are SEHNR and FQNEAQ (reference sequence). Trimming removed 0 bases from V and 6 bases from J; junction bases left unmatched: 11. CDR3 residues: CASSLATSGGRLPDTQYF. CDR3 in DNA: TGTGCCAGCAGCTTAGCCACTAGCGGGGGCCGCTTGCCTGATACGCAGTATTTT. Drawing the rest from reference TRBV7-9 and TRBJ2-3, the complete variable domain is DTGVSQNPRHKITKRGQNVTFRCDPISEHNRLYWYRQTLGQGPEFLTYFQNEAQLEKSRLLSDRFSAERPKGSFSTLEIQRTEQGDSAMYLCASSLATSGGRLPDTQYFGPGTRLTVL.

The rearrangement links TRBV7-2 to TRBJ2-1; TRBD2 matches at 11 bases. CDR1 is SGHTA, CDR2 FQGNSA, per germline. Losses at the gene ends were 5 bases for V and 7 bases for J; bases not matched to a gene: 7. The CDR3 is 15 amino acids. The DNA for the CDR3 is TGTGCCAGCAGCCTCGTAGCGGGGGGGCGTAATGAGCAGTTCTTC. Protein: CASSLVAGGRNEQFF.

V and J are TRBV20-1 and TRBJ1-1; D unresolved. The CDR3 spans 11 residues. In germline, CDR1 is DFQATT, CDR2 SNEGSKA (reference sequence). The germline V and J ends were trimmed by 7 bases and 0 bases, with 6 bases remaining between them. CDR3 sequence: CSDALNTEAFF. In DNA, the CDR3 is TGCAGTGATGCGCTGAACACTGAAGCTTTCTTT.

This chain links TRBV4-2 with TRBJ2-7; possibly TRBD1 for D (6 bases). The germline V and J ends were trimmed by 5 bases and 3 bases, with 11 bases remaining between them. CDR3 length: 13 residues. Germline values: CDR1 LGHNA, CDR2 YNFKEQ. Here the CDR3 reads CASSVDSRYEQYF. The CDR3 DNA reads TGTGCCAGCAGCGTGGACAGTCGCTACGAGCAGTACTTC.

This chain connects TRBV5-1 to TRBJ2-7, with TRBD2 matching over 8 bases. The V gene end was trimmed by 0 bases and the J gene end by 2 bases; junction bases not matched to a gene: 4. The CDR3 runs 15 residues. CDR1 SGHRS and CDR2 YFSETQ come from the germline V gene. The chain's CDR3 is CASSLVVAGTYEQYF. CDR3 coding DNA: TGCGCCAGCAGCTTGGTAGTAGCGGGGACCTACGAGCAGTACTTC.

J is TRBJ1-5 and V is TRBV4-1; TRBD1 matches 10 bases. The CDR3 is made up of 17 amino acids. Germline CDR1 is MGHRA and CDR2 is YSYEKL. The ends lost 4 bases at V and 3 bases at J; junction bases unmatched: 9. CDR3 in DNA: TGCGCCAGCAGCCCTGCCCCGGGACAGGGGTTCAATCAGCCCCAGCATTTT. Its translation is CASSPAPGQGFNQPQHF.

For the CDR3, the DNA is TGTGCCAGCAGCCCAAGGTTCGCCAGCGAAGCTTTCTTT. This sequence encodes CASSPRFASEAFF. The rearrangement links TRBV7-2 to TRBJ1-1; D is undetermined. Trimming removed 5 bases at V and 8 bases at J, with 15 bases between. Germline V gene sequence: CDR1 SGHTA, CDR2 FQGNSA. This CDR3 comprises 13 residues.

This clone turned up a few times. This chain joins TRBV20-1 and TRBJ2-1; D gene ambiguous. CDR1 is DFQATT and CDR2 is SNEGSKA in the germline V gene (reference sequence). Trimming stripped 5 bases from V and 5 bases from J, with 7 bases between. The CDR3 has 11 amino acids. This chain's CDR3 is CSARRNNEQFF. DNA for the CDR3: TGCAGTGCTCGAAGAAACAATGAGCAGTTCTTC.

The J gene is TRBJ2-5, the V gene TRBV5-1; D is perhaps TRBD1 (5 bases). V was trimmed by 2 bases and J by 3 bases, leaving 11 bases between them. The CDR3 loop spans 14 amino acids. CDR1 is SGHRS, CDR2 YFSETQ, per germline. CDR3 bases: TGCGCCAGCAGCTTTAACAGGATAGAAGAGACCCAGTACTTC. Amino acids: CASSFNRIEETQYF.

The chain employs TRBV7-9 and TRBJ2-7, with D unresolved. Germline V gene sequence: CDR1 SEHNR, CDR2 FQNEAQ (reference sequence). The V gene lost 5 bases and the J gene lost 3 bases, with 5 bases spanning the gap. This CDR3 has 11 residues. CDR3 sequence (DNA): TGTGCCAGCAGCACCAACTACGAGCAGTACTTC. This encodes CASSTNYEQYF.

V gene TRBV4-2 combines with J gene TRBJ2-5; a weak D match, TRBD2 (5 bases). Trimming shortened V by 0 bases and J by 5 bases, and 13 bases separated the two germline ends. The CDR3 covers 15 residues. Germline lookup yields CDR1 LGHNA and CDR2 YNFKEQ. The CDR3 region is CASSQDRTQSETQYF. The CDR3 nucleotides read TGTGCCAGCAGCCAAGATCGGACTCAATCGGAGACCCAGTACTTC.

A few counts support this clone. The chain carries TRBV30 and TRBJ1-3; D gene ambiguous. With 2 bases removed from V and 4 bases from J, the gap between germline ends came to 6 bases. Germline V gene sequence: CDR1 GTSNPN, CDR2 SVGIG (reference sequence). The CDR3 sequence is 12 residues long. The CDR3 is CAWSYQGNTIYF. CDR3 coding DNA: TGTGCCTGGAGTTACCAGGGAAACACCATATATTTT. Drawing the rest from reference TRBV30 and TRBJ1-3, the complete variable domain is SQTIHQWPATLVQPVGSPLSLECTVEGTSNPNLYWYRQAAGRGLQLLFYSVGIGQISSEVPQNLSASRPQDRQFILSSKKLLLSDSGFYLCAWSYQGNTIYFGEGSWLTVV.

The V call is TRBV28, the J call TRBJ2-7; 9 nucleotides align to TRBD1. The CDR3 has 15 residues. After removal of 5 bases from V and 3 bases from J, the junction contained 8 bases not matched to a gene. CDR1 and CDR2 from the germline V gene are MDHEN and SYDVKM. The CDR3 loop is CASSLHRGQVYEQYF. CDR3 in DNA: TGTGCCAGCAGTCTCCACAGGGGGCAAGTCTACGAGCAGTACTTC. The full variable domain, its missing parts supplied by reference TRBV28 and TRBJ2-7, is DVKVTQSSRYLVKRTGEKVFLECVQDMDHENMFWYRQDPGLGLRLIYFSYDVKMKEKGDIPEGYSVSREKKERFSLILESASTNQTSMYLCASSLHRGQVYEQYFGPGTRLTVT.

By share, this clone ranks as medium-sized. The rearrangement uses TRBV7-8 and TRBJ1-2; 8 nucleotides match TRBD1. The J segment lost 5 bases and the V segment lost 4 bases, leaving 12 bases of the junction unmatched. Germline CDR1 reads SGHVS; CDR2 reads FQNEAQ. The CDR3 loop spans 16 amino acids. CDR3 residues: CASSSLPQGARYGYTF. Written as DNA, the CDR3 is TGTGCCAGCAGCTCGCTCCCCCAGGGGGCGCGGTATGGCTACACCTTC.

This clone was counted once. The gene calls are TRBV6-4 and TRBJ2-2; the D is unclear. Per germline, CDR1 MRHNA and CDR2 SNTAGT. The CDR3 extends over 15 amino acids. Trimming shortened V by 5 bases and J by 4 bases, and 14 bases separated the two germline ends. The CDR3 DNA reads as TGTGCCAGCAGTTCAGGAAGGTCAGGCACCGGGGAGCTGTTTTTT. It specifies CASSSGRSGTGELFF.

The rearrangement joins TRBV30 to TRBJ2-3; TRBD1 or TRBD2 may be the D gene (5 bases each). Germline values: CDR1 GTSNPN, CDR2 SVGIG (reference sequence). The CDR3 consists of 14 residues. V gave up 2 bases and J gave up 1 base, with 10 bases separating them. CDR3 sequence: CAWSWGSGTDTQYF. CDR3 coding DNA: TGTGCCTGGAGTTGGGGGTCCGGCACAGATACGCAGTATTTT.